This T cell receptor beta chain is drawn from a study of OX40 agonist ivuxolimab in advanced cancers. Germline V gene data show CDR1 as SEHNR and CDR2 as FQNEAQ (reference sequence). V lost 4 bases, J lost 2 bases, and 5 bases stayed unmatched. This CDR3 comprises 14 residues. This clone was counted only a few times. The target antigen is unknown. Regarding the study as a whole: At 0.1 to 3.0 mg/kg and by week 6, clonal expansion occurred in CD4+ and CD8+ blood T cells.

Sequencing used immunoSEQ multiplex PCR; TCRdb keeps in-frame clones, though not all of them. This sample has 50,000 or so clones, with around 89% found just once. The material was CD4+ or CD8+ T cells sorted from blood, obtained in a trial of the OX40 agonist ivuxolimab. This TCR was recovered from an adult with an advanced solid tumor such as melanoma, head and neck, liver or kidney cancer. The chain has TRBV7-9 and TRBJ2-7; 7 nucleotides line up with TRBD1. The DNA for the CDR3 is TGTGCCAGCAGCTCTCGACAGGGCCCCTACGAGCAGTACTTC. Its translation: CASSSRQGPYEQYF.